This T cell receptor beta chain came from a study of graft-versus-host responses after intestinal transplantation. Whole-study findings and limits: Early after transplant, HvG declines were associated with peak levels of circulating GvH clones.

V was pared by 9 bases and J by 4 bases, with 7 bases of the junction left unmatched. CDR1 SGHNT and CDR2 YENEEA come from the germline V gene. CDR3 length: 16 amino acids. Concerning this clone itself: Its antigen is unknown.

Produced via immunoSEQ multiplex PCR; TCRdb's table is partial and in-frame only. The sample has more than 20,000 clones, approximately 83% seen once. The specimen comprised PBMCs, sampled more than 450 days after intestinal transplant. The TCR comes from a human patient who received an intestinal transplant, so some T cells may come from the graft donor. V is TRBV11-3 and J is TRBJ2-3; 16 nucleotides match TRBD2. This chain's CDR3 is CASTGTSGREADTQYF. CDR3 nucleotides: TGTGCCAGTACCGGGACTAGCGGGAGGGAGGCAGATACGCAGTATTTT.